The source of this T cell receptor (beta chain) is a study of shared clonotypes between healthy human individuals. Overall study results and limits: Some clonotypes were shared by all four sorted-subset donors, while others were not shared. The non-shared ones had lower generation probabilities than the shared ones.

This clone came up once. The antigen is undetermined. Per germline, CDR1 MNHEY and CDR2 SMNVEV (reference sequence). V lost 6 bases, J lost 4 bases, and 13 bases lay in between. The CDR3 loop spans 14 amino acids. Positive CCR7 selection of CD45RO-negative cells yielded the naive CD8 cells, and terminally differentiated effector memory CD45RA+ cells were excluded. The assay was run at deep level. On sorted subsets, replicate PCRs used 200 ng DNA, or about 30,000 T cell genomes. Assay: immunoSEQ multiplex PCR; the TCRdb copy retains only in-frame clones and omits some. The sample lists approximately 840,000 clones; around 96% were seen once.

The sequence was collected from a man aged 30-40 years in good health. V gene TRBV27 combines with J gene TRBJ1-3; possible D gene TRBD1, 5 bases. Sequencing was done on a sample of naive CD8+ T cells sorted from blood. This CDR3 reads CASRGGEAGNTIYF. CDR3 coding DNA: TGTGCCAGCAGGGGGGGGGAGGCAGGAAACACCATATATTTT.